The 9 T cell receptor beta chains below were found in one sample sequenced in a study of shared clonotypes between healthy human individuals. The protocol was immunoSEQ multiplex PCR, while the TCRdb copy is restricted to in-frame clones and leaves out a portion. The table has about 2.2 million clones, about 93% seen once; the top ten hold around 1.8%. Terminally differentiated effector memory CD45RA+ cells were excluded from the naive CD8 cells, which were CD45RO-negative and positively selected for CCR7. The sample comprised naive CD8+ T cells from PBMCs. These receptors were taken from a man younger than 30 in good health. Some clones in this sample may be carry-over from other donors' samples.

The rearrangement joins TRBV9 to TRBJ1-3; D gene uncertain. V was clipped by 3 bases and J by 10 bases, with 17 bases between them. This CDR3 has 14 amino acids. The V gene's germline CDR1 is SGDLS and CDR2 YYNGEE. Written as DNA, the CDR3 is TGTGCCAGCAGCGCGCACCGGGCCGCGGGGACCATATATTTT. Amino acids: CASSAHRAAGTIYF.

This clone was seen only a few times. In the same sample, other DNA sequences code for this CDR3. The chain joins TRBV19 to TRBJ1-1; D ambiguous. The V and J ends lost 6 bases and 4 bases respectively, with 6 bases between them. Germline-derived CDR1 and CDR2 are LNHDA and SQIVND (reference sequence). CDR3 length equals 11 residues. CDR3 loop: CASRWGTEAFF. The CDR3 DNA sequence: TGTGCCAGTAGATGGGGCACTGAAGCTTTCTTT.

The chain links TRBV28 to TRBJ1-2; TRBD1 agrees at 12 bases. J lost 0 bases, V lost 6 bases, and 8 bases had no gene match. The CDR3 extends over 17 amino acids. In germline, CDR1 is MDHEN, CDR2 SYDVKM. CDR3 coding DNA: TGTGCCAGCAGCAAGCCGGGACAGGGGGCCCCTAACTATGGCTACACCTTC. This sequence encodes CASSKPGQGAPNYGYTF.

In the case of this clone: Other DNA variants within this sample encode the same CDR3. V is TRBV5-1 and J is TRBJ2-7, with unresolved D. Germline V gene data show CDR1 as SGHRS and CDR2 as YFSETQ. The CDR3 is 12 amino acids. Deletions cut 0 bases from V and 5 bases from J, with 6 bases between. The CDR3: CASSLGGHEQYF. The CDR3 bases are TGCGCCAGCAGCTTGGGGGGTCACGAGCAGTACTTC.

The chain recombines TRBV5-1 with TRBJ1-1; D call uncertain. The germline V gene encodes CDR1 SGHRS and CDR2 YFSETQ. The CDR3 runs 12 residues. The V end lost 3 bases, the J end lost 4 bases, and 7 bases lay between the germline ends. The CDR3 loop is CASSSSFTEAFF. CDR3 sequence (DNA): TGCGCCAGCAGCTCCTCCTTCACTGAAGCTTTCTTT. Combining the CDR3 with reference TRBV5-1 and TRBJ1-1 gives the whole variable domain KAGVTQTPRYLIKTRGQQVTLSCSPISGHRSVSWYQQTPGQGLQFLFEYFSETQRNKGNFPGRFSGRQFSNSRSEMNVSTLELGDSALYLCASSSSFTEAFFGQGTRLTVV.

The chain is built from TRBV7-9 and TRBJ2-2; 10 bases agree with TRBD2. This CDR3 is built from 16 residues. Germline V lookup: CDR1 SEHNR, CDR2 FQNEAQ (reference sequence). V was clipped by 4 bases and J by 3 bases; unmatched bases: 5. For the CDR3, the DNA is TGTGCCAGCAGCTGGCCTAGCGGGAGCGACACCGGGGAGCTGTTTTTT. Protein product: CASSWPSGSDTGELFF. Together with reference TRBV7-9 and TRBJ2-2, the CDR3 gives the full variable domain: DTGVSQNPRHKITKRGQNVTFRCDPISEHNRLYWYRQTLGQGPEFLTYFQNEAQLEKSRLLSDRFSAERPKGSFSTLEIQRTEQGDSAMYLCASSWPSGSDTGELFFGEGSRLTVL.

The chain recombines TRBV15 with TRBJ2-7, with TRBD2 identical over 8 bases. CDR1 is LNHNV and CDR2 is YYDKDF in the germline V gene (reference sequence). The CDR3 spans 16 residues. Unmatched junction bases numbered 6, after V lost 2 bases and J lost 0 bases. Here the CDR3 DNA reads TGTGCCACCAGCAGATCACTAGCGGTATCCTCCTACGAGCAGTACTTC. Translating gives CATSRSLAVSSYEQYF.

The rearrangement uses TRBV2 and TRBJ2-1; 9 nucleotides align to TRBD2. Trimming at V came to 8 bases and at J to 0 bases, leaving 8 bases not matched to a gene. Germline V gives CDR1 SNHLY, CDR2 FYNNEI. The CDR3 is made up of 16 amino acids. The CDR3 DNA reads as TGTGCCAGCGAGGGTAGCGGGGGAAGCTCCTACAATGAGCAGTTCTTC. Translating it yields CASEGSGGSSYNEQFF.

The J gene is TRBJ2-7, the V gene TRBV4-1; 8 nucleotides match TRBD1. The CDR3 sequence is 15 residues long. Germline V gene data show CDR1 as MGHRA and CDR2 as YSYEKL. With 2 bases clipped from V and 2 bases from J, the junction kept 5 bases outside the gene matches. CDR3 DNA sequence: TGCGCCAGCAGCCAAACTCCGGGACAGGCCTACGAGCAGTACTTC. This gives the protein CASSQTPGQAYEQYF.